This TCR beta chain was captured by sequencing in a study of blood T cells in healthy people across ages. Study-wide results and limits: Long-lived donors carried more naive CD4+ cells and greater diversity than aged donors. In older individuals, TCR beta diversity per million T cells was lower, falling roughly linearly with age. Unsorted PBMC material precluded a definitive naive versus antigen-experienced comparison.

In its sample, this clonotype was seen many times. Its specificity is unknown. Sample-barcoded 5' priming and a J-beta primer mix drove a second PCR of roughly 6 to 12 cycles. TCRdb called the 5' RACE reads again in MiXCR, with one record for every CDR3 protein. The sample holds 550,000 to 700,000 distinct CDR3 sequences; approximately 30% are singletons and the top ten take 15% to 20%. The V gene's germline CDR1 is MNHNY and CDR2 SVGAGI (reference sequence). The CDR3 extends over 11 amino acids. Trimming removed 4 bases from V and 4 bases from J, with 4 bases in between. The rearrangement uses TRBV6-6 and TRBJ1-2; the D is unclear. The TCR sequence derives from a woman between 70 and 85 years old in good health. Sample: blood. The CDR3 DNA reads as TGTGCCAGCAGTTTGCTCTATGGCTACACCTTC. It is translated as CASSLLYGYTF.